This T cell receptor beta chain appears in the sequencing data of a study of T cell responses to AZD1222 COVID-19 vaccine listed by TCRdb under 2021. Looking at the study overall: A total of about 230 trial participants underwent TCR sequencing, of whom 207 received two doses of AZD1222 and about 26 received two doses of the MenACWY control vaccine. Trial participants were enrolled by age into 18-55, 56-69 and 70-plus year subgroups, with roughly 160, 29 and 62 TCR-sequenced participants respectively.

General study outcomes and caveats: The whole spike protein was spanned by vaccine-associated CD4 TCRs, and dominant responses were seen in regions 160-218 and 743-854. Because no day 14 peak-response samples were available, repertoires were characterized only after the peak T cell response. Participants were mostly white British and included more females than males, and it was suggested by the authors that clonal diversity may have been underestimated. Only a handful of AZD1222 recipients were SARS-CoV-2 seropositive at baseline, limiting conclusions about previously exposed vaccinees. In the small 56-69-year group, the increase in depth fell short of significance, most likely because of low power. A significant rise in spike-specific TCR breadth and depth was observed after two AZD1222 doses relative to day 0 and relative to MenACWY recipients. Reportedly, close to half of the unique spike-specific TCRs recognized epitopes lying outside the regions that are mutated in the B.1.351 and B.1.1.7 variants.

The time point tag for this specimen amounts to: sample from adult after SARS-CoV-2 infection, after symptom onset. Two convalescent COVID-19 patients, sampled after symptom onset from adults with prior SARS-CoV-2 infection, were also TCR-sequenced for comparison. The CDR3 regions of human TCRbeta chains were subjected to immunosequencing. The original pipeline was this. Repertoire TCRs were checked for matches against a reference library of SARS-CoV-2-specific TCRs that had been generated using the MIRA antigen-specificity platform. Breadth was defined as the fraction of unique TCRs that were SARS-CoV-2-associated. Depth was defined as the fraction of total T cells that were SARS-CoV-2-associated. Using the MIRA data, each spike-specific TCR was mapped to the spike region that the TCR reacts to and placed in a CD4 or CD8 class. Log10-transformed breadth and depth values were compared by one-way ANOVA with Sidak's multiple comparisons tests. In TCRdb, the immuneACCESS table is reduced to in-frame sequences with V and J assigned. These tables do not hold every clone; where another copy was compared, an unresolved V gene accounts for under half, and the others remain unexplained. V, J and clone size derive from that table, while D and trimming were established from the DNA sequence. The sample profile shows 140,000 to 150,000 clones; 85% to 95% of them were found once. The leading ten clones occupy roughly an eighth of the sample.

V loses 2 bases, J loses 7 bases, and the germline ends lie 9 bases apart. The CDR3 runs 13 residues from the cysteine to the phenylalanine. Just CDR3 DNA is preserved here, 39 bases in frame from base 1. Taken from the germline V gene, the CDR1 and CDR2 loops are SGHTA and FQGTGA. Regarding this clone: The antigen it recognizes is unknown. No much larger clone exists at a distance of one base, and base qualities are not known.

This receptor was obtained from an adult who had recovered from COVID-19. The material sequenced was peripheral blood, taken after recovery from COVID-19. This receptor chain uses TRBV7-3 and TRBJ2-1; tentative D gene TRBD2, with 6 bases matching. The DNA reads TGTGCCAGCAGCTTACCAGGGAGGAATGAGCAGTTCTTC. Its protein product is CASSLPGRNEQFF. The reference TRBV7-3 and TRBJ2-1 proteins fill in what lies around the CDR3, so the full variable domain reads GAGVSQTPSNKVTEKGKYVELRCDPISGHTALYWYRQSLGQGPEFLIYFQGTGAADDSGLPNDRFFAVRPEGSVSTLKIQRTERGDSAVYLCASSLPGRNEQFFGPGTRLTVL.